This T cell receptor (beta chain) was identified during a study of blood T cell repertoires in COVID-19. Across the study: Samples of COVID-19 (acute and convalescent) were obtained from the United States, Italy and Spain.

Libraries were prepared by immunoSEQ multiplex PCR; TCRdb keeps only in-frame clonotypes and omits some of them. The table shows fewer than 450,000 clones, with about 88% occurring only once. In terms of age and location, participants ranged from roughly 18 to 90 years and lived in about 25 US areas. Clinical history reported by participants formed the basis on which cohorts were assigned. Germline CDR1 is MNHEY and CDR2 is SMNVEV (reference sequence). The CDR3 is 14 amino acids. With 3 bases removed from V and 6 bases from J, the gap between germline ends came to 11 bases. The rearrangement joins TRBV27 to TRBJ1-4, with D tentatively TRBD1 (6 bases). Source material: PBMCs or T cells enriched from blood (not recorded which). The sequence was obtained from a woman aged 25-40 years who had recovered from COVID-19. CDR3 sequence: CASSFLTGDEKLFF. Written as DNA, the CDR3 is TGTGCCAGCAGTTTCCTGACAGGTGATGAAAAACTGTTTTTT.